The 32 T cell receptor beta chains below come from one sample, sequenced in a study of blood T cell repertoires in COVID-19. The table came from immunoSEQ multiplex PCR; TCRdb's copy has only in-frame clones and leaves some out. The sample records roughly 250,000 clones, 79% being singletons. Sequenced: peripheral blood. The receptors were gathered from a woman between 35 and 50 years old with active or convalescent COVID-19.

The genes are TRBV5-8 and TRBJ2-7, with a tentative D call TRBD2 (7 bases). Trimming pared 0 bases from V and 0 bases from J, leaving 13 bases between. The CDR3 length is 16 residues. Germline assignment: CDR1 SGHTS and CDR2 YDEGEE. The DNA for the CDR3 is TGTGCCAGCAGCTTGGTAGGGGGGGGAAGCTCCTACGAGCAGTACGTC. Translation: CASSLVGGGSSYEQYV.

This sequence joins TRBV14 and TRBJ1-2; a weak D match, TRBD1 (6 bases). The length of the CDR3 is 16 residues. Germline CDR1 is SGHDN and CDR2 is FVKESK. Trimming stripped 1 base from V and 3 bases from J, with 15 bases between. The CDR3 spells CASSQGGTGKYYGYTF. CDR3 nucleotide sequence: TGTGCCAGCAGCCAAGGAGGCACAGGGAAGTACTATGGCTACACCTTC.

This chain uses TRBV5-1 with TRBJ1-5; no firm D call. V lost 1 base and J lost 11, with 7 bases in between. Germline CDR1 is SGHRS and CDR2 is YFSETQ. The CDR3 length is 11 residues. The chain's CDR3 is CASSLTFAQHF. The CDR3 DNA reads TGCGCCAGCAGCTTGACATTCGCCCAGCATTTT.

This chain connects TRBV12-3 or TRBV12-4 to TRBJ1-5, with 7 bases aligning to TRBD1. J gave up 7 bases and V 6 bases, and 6 bases lay outside the gene matches. The CDR3 has 13 amino acids. The CDR3 protein is CASRLGTAQPQHF. In DNA, the CDR3 is TGTGCCAGCAGGCTGGGGACAGCGCAGCCCCAGCATTTT.

This sequence joins TRBV5-1 and TRBJ2-1; 8 bases are a match to TRBD2. Germline CDR1 is SGHRS and CDR2 is YFSETQ. J lost 5 bases, V lost 1 base, and 8 bases had no gene match. This CDR3 region has 16 residues. CDR3 residues: CASSLRRGGTHNEQFF. CDR3 DNA: TGCGCCAGCAGCTTGAGACGGGGGGGGACCCACAATGAGCAGTTCTTC. Combining the CDR3 with reference TRBV5-1 and TRBJ2-1 gives the whole variable domain KAGVTQTPRYLIKTRGQQVTLSCSPISGHRSVSWYQQTPGQGLQFLFEYFSETQRNKGNFPGRFSGRQFSNSRSEMNVSTLELGDSALYLCASSLRRGGTHNEQFFGPGTRLTVL.

The chain joins TRBV6-5 to TRBJ1-2; TRBD1 aligns across 7 bases. CDR1 MNHEY and CDR2 SVGAGI come from the germline V gene. With V trimmed by 7 bases and J by 4 bases, 9 bases remained unmatched. The CDR3 is made up of 14 amino acids. CDR3 amino acids: CASKPGGMIYGYTF. DNA of the CDR3: TGTGCCAGCAAGCCAGGGGGGATGATCTATGGCTACACCTTC.

This chain connects TRBV29-1 to TRBJ2-3; D perhaps matches TRBD1 (6 bases). The CDR3 totals 14 residues. V gave up 6 bases and J gave up 1 base, with 14 bases separating them. Germline V gene data show CDR1 as SQVTM and CDR2 as ANQGSEA. The CDR3 sequence is CSVVTGSGTDTQYF. CDR3 in DNA: TGCAGCGTCGTCACAGGGAGCGGCACAGATACGCAGTATTTT.

This sequence joins TRBV10-3 and TRBJ1-3; possibly TRBD1 for D (5 bases). V was trimmed by 6 bases and J by 3 bases, leaving 15 bases between them. This CDR3 contains 15 residues. Germline loops: CDR1 ENHRY, CDR2 SYGVKD. The CDR3 loop is CAISLGRDGGNTIYF. CDR3 bases: TGTGCCATCAGCCTCGGCAGGGATGGTGGAAACACCATATATTTT.

The chain has TRBV7-2 and TRBJ1-2, with D unresolved. The CDR3 is 11 amino acids. Per germline, CDR1 SGHTA and CDR2 FQGNSA. Trimming took 5 bases from V and 7 from J, leaving 8 bases between them. CDR3 residues: CASSPQVGYTF. CDR3 bases: TGTGCCAGCAGCCCTCAGGTTGGCTACACCTTC.

This clone was observed once. This rearrangement joins TRBV7-6 to TRBJ1-3; 8 bases match TRBD1. V gave up 5 bases and J gave up 1 base; unmatched junction bases: 10. The CDR3 contains 17 residues. The V gene's germline CDR1 is SGHVS and CDR2 FNYEAQ. CDR3 amino acids: CASSADRGSRSGNTIYF. The DNA for the CDR3 is TGTGCCAGCAGCGCAGACAGGGGTTCCCGATCTGGAAACACCATATATTTT. The full variable domain, completed using reference TRBV7-6 and TRBJ1-3, is GAGVSQSPRYKVTKRGQDVALRCDPISGHVSLYWYRQALGQGPEFLTYFNYEAQQDKSGLPNDRFSAERPEGSISTLTIQRTEQRDSAMYRCASSADRGSRSGNTIYFGEGSWLTVV.

This clone was seen a few times. The chain joins TRBV30 to TRBJ2-2; D may be TRBD2 (5 bases). The CDR3 contains 13 residues. CDR1 is GTSNPN, CDR2 SVGIG, per germline (reference sequence). Between the trimmed V and J ends, which lost 3 bases and 3 bases, there was a span of 8 bases. This CDR3 reads CAWSGLYTGELFF. The CDR3 nucleotides are TGTGCCTGGAGCGGACTTTACACCGGGGAGCTGTTTTTT.

V is TRBV5-1 and J is TRBJ1-1, with D unresolved. Germline V gene lookup returns CDR1 SGHRS and CDR2 YFSETQ. V lost 0 bases to trimming and J lost 5 bases, with 8 bases between them. This CDR3 region has 13 residues. This chain's CDR3 is CASSLELRTEAFF. The CDR3 coding sequence is TGCGCCAGCAGCTTGGAGCTAAGAACTGAAGCTTTCTTT.

The chain is built from TRBV3-1 (or the pseudogene TRBV3-2) and TRBJ1-6; a possible D gene is TRBD1 (5 bases). Trimming shortened V by 1 base and J by 6 bases, and 10 bases separated the two germline ends. The CDR3 consists of 15 residues. The germline V gene encodes CDR1 LGHDT and CDR2 YNNKEL (reference sequence). Written as DNA, the CDR3 is TGTGCCAGCAGCCAAGGGAGGGGTCGTAATTCACCCCTCCACTTT. It yields the protein CASSQGRGRNSPLHF.

The chain uses TRBV18 and TRBJ2-7, with D perhaps TRBD2 (6 bases). Trimming took 1 base from V and 10 from J, leaving 8 bases between them. CDR3 length: 11 residues. CDR1 and CDR2 from the germline V gene are KGHSH and LQKENI. The CDR3 DNA sequence: TGTGCCAGCTCACCACGGGACTCCCAGTACTTC. Residues: CASSPRDSQYF.

This clone came up a few times. The rearrangement uses TRBV5-1 and TRBJ2-3; D is unresolved. The CDR3 covers 14 residues. Trimming cost V 0 bases and J 5 bases, with 10 bases left between them. Germline V gene lookup returns CDR1 SGHRS and CDR2 YFSETQ. The CDR3 protein is CASSLEVRGDTQYF. CDR3 DNA sequence: TGCGCCAGCAGCTTGGAAGTCCGCGGAGATACGCAGTATTTT.

The chain recombines TRBV19 with TRBJ2-4; 8 nucleotides match TRBD2. The germline V gene encodes CDR1 LNHDA and CDR2 SQIVND (reference sequence). Trimming cost V 5 bases and J 9 bases; bases outside gene matches: 12. The CDR3 consists of 15 residues. In DNA, the CDR3 is TGTGCCAGTAGTGAGGGGACTAGAGTGAGGAGCATTCAGTACTTC. This encodes CASSEGTRVRSIQYF.

The chain links TRBV19 to TRBJ1-1, with a tentative D call TRBD1 (5 bases). CDR1 LNHDA and CDR2 SQIVND come from the germline V gene (reference sequence). The V end lost 3 bases, the J end lost 1 base, and 12 bases lay between the germline ends. The CDR3 is 15 amino acids. CDR3 bases: TGTGCCAGTAGTATGGGGCAGGGTGGGAACACTGAAGCTTTCTTT. Translation: CASSMGQGGNTEAFF. Based on the CDR3 plus reference TRBV19 and TRBJ1-1, the full variable domain is DGGITQSPKYLFRKEGQNVTLSCEQNLNHDAMYWYRQDPGQGLRLIYYSQIVNDFQKGDIAEGYSVSREKKESFPLTVTSAQKNPTAFYLCASSMGQGGNTEAFFGQGTRLTVV.

Only one count was recorded for this clone. This rearrangement joins TRBV28 to TRBJ1-2; tentative D call: TRBD1 (5 bases). This CDR3 is built from 13 residues. Trimming took 4 bases from V and 7 from J, leaving 13 bases between them. The germline CDR1 and CDR2 sequences are MDHEN and SYDVKM. The CDR3 DNA is TGTGCCAGCAGTTCTCCGAAAAGGGGTGGCTACACCTTC. Its protein is CASSSPKRGGYTF.

The chain joins TRBV6-6 to TRBJ1-1; TRBD1 is a possible D gene (6 bases). V was clipped by 6 bases and J by 7 bases, with 21 bases between them. The CDR3 has 15 residues. Germline V lookup: CDR1 MNHNY, CDR2 SVGAGI (reference sequence). The CDR3 nucleotides read TGTGCCAGCAGCTCGCCATACAGGGTTGGGGATGAAGCTTTCTTT. It translates to CASSSPYRVGDEAFF.

The chain uses TRBV4-2 and TRBJ2-3, with a possible D match to TRBD1 (6 bases). Germline V gene lookup returns CDR1 LGHNA and CDR2 YNFKEQ. Trimming shortened V by 0 bases and J by 0 bases, and 13 bases separated the two germline ends. The CDR3 extends over 17 amino acids. CDR3 in DNA: TGTGCCAGCAGCCAAGATCCCCAGGGGACAAGCACAGATACGCAGTATTTT. Its protein product is CASSQDPQGTSTDTQYF.

The chain employs TRBV7-3 and TRBJ2-2; perhaps TRBD2 as D (6 bases). V lost 1 base and J 6 bases, leaving 9 bases between the germline ends. CDR1 SGHTA and CDR2 FQGTGA come from the germline V gene. The CDR3 is made up of 14 amino acids. CDR3 sequence (DNA): TGTGCCAGCAGCTTAAACCCGGGGGCCGGGGAGCTGTTTTTT. Amino acids: CASSLNPGAGELFF.

The CDR3 region has the DNA TGTGCCAGCAGCTTAGGGAGACTAGCGGGGGGGCTGCAGACCCAGTACTTC. Translating it yields CASSLGRLAGGLQTQYF. The chain couples TRBV7-7 to TRBJ2-5; TRBD2 matches at 14 bases. This CDR3 is 17 amino acids long. Germline values: CDR1 SSHAT, CDR2 FNYEAQ (reference sequence). The trim removed 1 base at V and 6 bases at J, leaving 7 bases unmatched.

The chain has TRBV28 and TRBJ1-3, with 7 nucleotides matching TRBD1. Germline V lookup: CDR1 MDHEN, CDR2 SYDVKM. There are 16 residues in the CDR3. Losses at the gene ends were 5 bases for V and 4 bases for J; bases not matched to a gene: 11. CDR3 protein: CASSLGTVSTGNTIYF. In DNA, the CDR3 is TGTGCCAGCAGTCTCGGGACAGTTAGCACCGGAAACACCATATATTTT. The full variable domain, its missing parts supplied by reference TRBV28 and TRBJ1-3, is DVKVTQSSRYLVKRTGEKVFLECVQDMDHENMFWYRQDPGLGLRLIYFSYDVKMKEKGDIPEGYSVSREKKERFSLILESASTNQTSMYLCASSLGTVSTGNTIYFGEGSWLTVV.

V gene TRBV13 combines with J gene TRBJ2-3, with D possibly matching TRBD1 (5 bases). Trimming took off 5 bases at V and 3 bases at J, with 24 bases between the two ends. CDR3 length equals 18 residues. Germline lookup yields CDR1 PRHDT and CDR2 FYEKMQ (reference sequence). The CDR3 DNA is TGTGCCAGCAGCCCATCCTCTAGAAGGGGTGTCGAGACAGATACGCAGTATTTT. It translates to CASSPSSRRGVETDTQYF.

This rearrangement joins TRBV6-1 to TRBJ1-4; D might be TRBD1 (5 bases). CDR1 and CDR2 (germline): MNHNS, SASEGT. Between the trimmed V and J ends, which lost 2 bases and 4 bases, there was a span of 11 bases. This CDR3 contains 15 residues. The CDR3 protein is CASSENWGGNEKLFF. The DNA of the CDR3 is TGTGCCAGCAGTGAAAATTGGGGGGGTAATGAAAAACTGTTTTTT.

This chain uses TRBV11-1 with TRBJ2-1, with 10 positions matching TRBD2. This CDR3 region has 15 residues. Germline values: CDR1 SGHAT, CDR2 FQDESV (reference sequence). The V segment lost 7 bases and the J segment 7 bases; nucleotides outside the gene matches: 10. CDR3 DNA: TGTGCCAGCACCCCCAGCGGGGGGGTCATAAATGAGCAGTTCTTC. Translating gives CASTPSGGVINEQFF.

This chain uses TRBV5-6 with TRBJ1-2; no clear D. This CDR3 has 15 residues. V shed 2 bases and J shed 2 bases, with 13 bases lying between them. Germline V gene lookup returns CDR1 SGHDT and CDR2 YYEEEE. The CDR3 is CASSFGLTPNYGYTF. As DNA, the CDR3 is TGTGCCAGCAGCTTTGGTCTCACTCCGAACTATGGCTACACCTTC.

The rearrangement joins TRBV30 to TRBJ2-5, with D unresolved. Germline CDR1 GTSNPN, CDR2 SVGIG (reference sequence). V was clipped by 0 bases and J by 1 base, with 9 bases between them. CDR3 length equals 14 residues. The CDR3: CAWSVSWAQETQYF. CDR3 bases: TGTGCCTGGAGTGTATCGTGGGCCCAAGAGACCCAGTACTTC.

The chain carries TRBV10-3 and TRBJ1-2, with 10 bases that match TRBD1. With 3 bases clipped from V and 8 bases from J, the junction kept 12 bases outside the gene matches. This CDR3 comprises 16 residues. In germline, CDR1 is ENHRY, CDR2 SYGVKD. The DNA of the CDR3 is TGTGCCATCAGTGACTTGACAGGGGGCGCGAGGGAAGGCTACACCTTC. Residues: CAISDLTGGAREGYTF.

The J gene is TRBJ2-1, the V gene TRBV4-2; TRBD2 matches at 12 bases. CDR1 is LGHNA and CDR2 is YNFKEQ in the germline V gene. The junction had 7 bases not matched to a gene; V was cut back by 0 bases and J by 10 bases. The CDR3 consists of 16 residues. CDR3 coding DNA: TGTGCCAGCAGCCAAGATCCTAGCGGGGGGGTGAACGAGCAGTTCTTC. This translates into CASSQDPSGGVNEQFF.

The J gene is TRBJ2-1, the V gene TRBV19; maybe TRBD2 (7 bases). V was pared by 3 bases and J by 7 bases, with 22 bases between. The V gene's germline CDR1 is LNHDA and CDR2 SQIVND (reference sequence). The CDR3 is 17 amino acids. DNA for the CDR3: TGTGCCAGTAGTATGGCCGGGGGGCTGGCGTGGGGGAATGAGCAGTTCTTC. Its protein product is CASSMAGGLAWGNEQFF. The full variable domain, its missing parts supplied by reference TRBV19 and TRBJ2-1, is DGGITQSPKYLFRKEGQNVTLSCEQNLNHDAMYWYRQDPGQGLRLIYYSQIVNDFQKGDIAEGYSVSREKKESFPLTVTSAQKNPTAFYLCASSMAGGLAWGNEQFFGPGTRLTVL.

The gene calls are TRBV9 and TRBJ1-6; D perhaps matches TRBD1 (5 bases). CDR3 length: 14 amino acids. Germline V gene lookup returns CDR1 SGDLS and CDR2 YYNGEE. V was cut by 3 bases and J by 6 bases, with 10 bases left in between. The CDR3 nucleotides are TGTGCCAGCAGCGCCCGACAGACTAATTCACCCCTCCACTTT. It specifies CASSARQTNSPLHF.